The 5 T cell receptor beta chains in this list originate from one sample, sequenced in a study of T cell responses to AZD1222 COVID-19 vaccine. Assay used: immunoSEQ multiplex PCR; TCRdb lists only in-frame clones, some missing. The sample includes 150,000 to 200,000 clones, about nine tenths of them seen just once. The specimen was peripheral blood, collected on day 0 of AZD1222 vaccination. Receptors originate from an adult in good health.

J is TRBJ1-1 and V is TRBV5-1; TRBD1 agrees at 8 bases. The CDR3 runs to 16 residues. V shed 4 bases, J shed 0 bases, and the junction held 8 bases outside the gene matches. The germline V gene has CDR1 SGHRS and CDR2 YFSETQ. CDR3 bases: TGCGCCAGCAGCCCGGACAGGGTAGGGATGAACACTGAAGCTTTCTTT. Amino acid sequence: CASSPDRVGMNTEAFF.

V gene TRBV7-9 combines with J gene TRBJ1-2; D is perhaps TRBD1 (6 bases). There are 13 residues in the CDR3. Trimming removed 5 bases from V and 7 bases from J, with 14 bases in between. Germline V CDR1 and CDR2: SEHNR, FQNEAQ (reference sequence). This CDR3 reads CASSERAGAGYTF. The CDR3, as DNA: TGTGCCAGCAGCGAAAGGGCAGGGGCTGGCTACACCTTC.

In its sample, this clone was seen once. The genes are TRBV5-4 and TRBJ1-2; D is unresolved. This CDR3 spans 12 amino acids. The ends were cut back, 8 bases at V and 1 base at J, with 9 bases in the middle. Germline assignment: CDR1 SGHNT and CDR2 YYREEE (reference sequence). CDR3 sequence reads: CASVGDNYGYTF. The CDR3 DNA is TGTGCCAGTGTTGGGGATAACTATGGCTACACCTTC.

This sequence joins TRBV4-1 and TRBJ1-3; no reliable D call. V was shortened by 0 bases and J by 0 bases, with 9 bases between the two germline ends. This CDR3 is built from 16 residues. Germline CDR1 MGHRA, CDR2 YSYEKL. Here the CDR3 DNA reads TGCGCCAGCAGCCAAGATGTAGGGCGCTCTGGAAACACCATATATTTT. Translating it yields CASSQDVGRSGNTIYF.

The chain has TRBV30 and TRBJ1-2, with D perhaps TRBD1 (5 bases). This CDR3 contains 14 residues. Germline CDR1 reads GTSNPN; CDR2 reads SVGIG (reference sequence). V dropped 6 bases and J dropped 5 bases, with 19 bases sitting between them. In nucleotides, the CDR3 is TGTGCCTGTGTGATGCGGACAACACTTTATGGCTACACCTTC. As protein: CACVMRTTLYGYTF.